These T cell receptor beta chains were read from a single sample in a study of regulatory T cells in long-lasting Graves disease. TCRdb called the multiplex PCR reads again in MiXCR, with one record for every CDR3 protein. The sample has about 430,000 distinct CDR3 sequences, 15% seen once. The same sample was also used in a study of T cells in Graves' hyperthyroidism and ophthalmopathy.

Here the sequenced sample was peripheral blood mononuclear cells (PBMCs), taken at new diagnosis, from a patient treated with antithyroid drugs. All receptors derive from a woman in her thirties or forties with Graves disease. CDR3s include the opening cysteine and the closing phenylalanine or tryptophan.

TRBV30 | 12 | CAWSVQGDEQYF
TRBV7-8 | 16 | CASSPLPRNSNQPQHF
TRBV11-3 | 15 | CASREGAGTYNEQFF
TRBV30 | 15 | CAWSVMAGVDNEQFF
TRBV4-2 | 12 | CASSVGGKGYTF
TRBV28 | 15 | CASSLTRRVDQPQHF
TRBV28 | 14 | CASIPGQANYEQYF
TRBV28 | 11 | CASSPRTGRYF
TRBV7-2 | 13 | CASSRSQLYEQFF
TRBV18 | 16 | CASSPLGQGPNYGYTF
TRBV30 | 12 | CAWSVQLVSAFF
TRBV20-1 | 11 | CSAQRAYEQYF
TRBV20-1 | 18 | CSARIPGGRSLAYNEQFF
TRBV19 | 18 | CASRNLGQGMAGANVLTF
TRBV11-3 | 13 | CASSLRGVYEQYF
TRBV29-1 | 14 | CSPRPGTPRNTIYF
TRBV5-1 | 11 | CARQGWEAQYF
TRBV10-3 | 13 | CAIGGTGSYEQYF
TRBV7-2 | 18 | CASSLDLGVGLAKNIQYF
TRBV7-9 | 18 | CASSIYPGQGGSGNTIYF
TRBV6-5 | 15 | CASSYEQASFEKLFF
TRBV6-5 | 18 | CASSYVGQADRINQPQHF
TRBV9 | 17 | CASSTLGGGSRGETQYF
TRBV3-1 | 16 | CASSQQPGQGTGELFF
TRBV7-6 | 12 | CASSTSSGELFF
TRBV2 | 13 | CASGTATDTEAFF
TRBV27 | 14 | CASSFKGSGSPLHF
TRBV12-3/TRBV12-4 | 15 | CASSSPGRWDEKLFF
TRBV28 | 15 | CASSPGQGAGETQYF
TRBV18 | 14 | CASSGLGSNYGYTF
TRBV20-1 | 14 | CSARRGGGGYEQYF
TRBV10-1 | 18 | CASSESARFSPPAGELFF
TRBV30 | 12 | CAWTRGSYEQYF
TRBV28 | 14 | CASSWSSGSDEQFF
TRBV12-3/TRBV12-4 | 13 | CASSSPGGSEAFF
TRBV29-1 | 13 | CSVELWNTGELFF
TRBV5-1 | 18 | CASSLEPTSGRNTGELFF
TRBV18 | 14 | CASSPGGANNEQFF
TRBV29-1 | 10 | CSVVGQEQFF
TRBV7-6 | 16 | CASSWTAEPNTGERFF
TRBV24-1 | 14 | CATSSKGLNTEAFF
TRBV28 | 14 | CASSPDRNTDTQYF